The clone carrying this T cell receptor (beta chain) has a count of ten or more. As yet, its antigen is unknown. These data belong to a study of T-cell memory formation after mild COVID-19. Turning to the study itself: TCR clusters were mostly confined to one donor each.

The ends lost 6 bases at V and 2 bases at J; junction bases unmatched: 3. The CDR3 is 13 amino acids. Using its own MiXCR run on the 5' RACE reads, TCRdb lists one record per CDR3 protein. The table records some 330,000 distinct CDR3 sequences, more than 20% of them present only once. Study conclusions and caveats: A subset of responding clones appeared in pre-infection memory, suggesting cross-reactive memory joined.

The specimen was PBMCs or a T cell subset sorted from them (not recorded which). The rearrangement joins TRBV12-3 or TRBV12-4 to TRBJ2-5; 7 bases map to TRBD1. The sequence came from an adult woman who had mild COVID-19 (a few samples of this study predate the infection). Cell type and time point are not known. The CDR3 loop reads CASSPRGQETQYF. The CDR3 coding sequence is TGTGCCAGCAGCCCCAGGGGGCAAGAGACCCAGTACTTC.